The 7 T cell receptor beta chains below all came from one sample that was sequenced in a study. Tregs were sorted as CD4+CD25+CD127-/low cells. TCRdb fed the 5' RACE reads into MiXCR, producing one record per CDR3 protein. Of under 15,000 distinct CDR3 sequences listed, about 51% were seen once; the top ten hold more than 10%. The material sequenced was tumor-infiltrating Tregs sorted from the breast tumor. Source of these receptors: a female donor with breast cancer.

The chain couples TRBV12-3 or TRBV12-4 to TRBJ1-1; D is unclear. The CDR3 is 12 residues long. V was cut by 6 bases and J by 1 base, with 6 bases left in between. The DNA of the CDR3 is TGTGCCAGCAGCGAGAGGAACACTGAAGCTTTCTTT. Translation: CASSERNTEAFF.

The V call is TRBV28, the J call TRBJ2-7; possible D gene TRBD2, 6 bases. CDR3 length: 12 amino acids. The V gene lost 1 base and the J gene lost 6 bases, with 7 bases spanning the gap. Germline V lookup: CDR1 MDHEN, CDR2 SYDVKM. In nucleotides, the CDR3 is TGTGCCAGCAGTTTATTGGGGGGCGAGCAGTACTTC. Its protein is CASSLLGGEQYF.

This clonotype has only a few counts. The chain links TRBV29-1 to TRBJ2-3; TRBD2 agrees at 8 bases. The CDR3 has 13 amino acids. The trim removed 7 bases at V and 5 bases at J, leaving 8 bases unmatched. Germline loops: CDR1 SQVTM, CDR2 ANQGSEA. CDR3 in amino acids: CSAKRELVDTQYF. CDR3 in DNA: TGCAGCGCTAAGCGGGAGTTGGTAGATACGCAGTATTTT.

The V and J genes are TRBV11-2 and TRBJ2-3, with D tentatively TRBD2 (5 bases). CDR1 is SGHAT, CDR2 FQNNGV, per germline. This CDR3 has 12 amino acids. V gave up 3 bases and J gave up 6 bases, with 7 bases separating them. The DNA of the CDR3 is TGTGCCAGCAGCTTTGGCGGGGATACGCAGTATTTT. It yields the protein CASSFGGDTQYF.

This chain links TRBV5-1 with TRBJ2-1, with 11 bases aligning to TRBD1. Germline V gene data show CDR1 as SGHRS and CDR2 as YFSETQ. V was pared by 0 bases and J by 7 bases, with 3 bases of the junction left unmatched. The CDR3 extends over 15 amino acids. CDR3 sequence reads: CASSLDGTGGNEQFF. In DNA form, the CDR3 reads TGCGCCAGCAGCTTGGATGGGACAGGGGGTAATGAGCAGTTCTTC.

This rearrangement joins TRBV10-3 to TRBJ1-1, with 8 bases that match TRBD1. Trimming took 8 bases from V and 6 from J; bases not matched to a gene: 8. Germline V gene data show CDR1 as ENHRY and CDR2 as SYGVKD. The CDR3 spans 13 residues. The CDR3 loop is CAIGGGQGPEAFF. CDR3 nucleotides: TGTGCCATCGGGGGCGGACAGGGTCCTGAAGCTTTCTTT.

V gene TRBV7-2 combines with J gene TRBJ2-1; D might be TRBD2 (5 bases). Germline V lookup: CDR1 SGHTA, CDR2 FQGNSA. This CDR3 spans 13 amino acids. Trimming pared 6 bases from V and 8 bases from J, leaving 14 bases between. The CDR3 is CASSSWVSDEQFF. In DNA form, the CDR3 reads TGTGCCAGCAGTTCCTGGGTTAGCGATGAGCAGTTCTTC.